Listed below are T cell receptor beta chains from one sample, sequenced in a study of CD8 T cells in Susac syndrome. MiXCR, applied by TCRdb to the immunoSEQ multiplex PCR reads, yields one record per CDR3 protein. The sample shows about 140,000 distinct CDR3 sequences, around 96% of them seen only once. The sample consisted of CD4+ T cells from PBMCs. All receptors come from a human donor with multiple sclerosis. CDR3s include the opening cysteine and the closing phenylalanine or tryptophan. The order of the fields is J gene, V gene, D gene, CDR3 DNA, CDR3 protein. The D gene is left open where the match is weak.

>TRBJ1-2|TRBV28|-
TGTGCCAGCAGCCACTCTCATGGCTACACCTTC
CASSHSHGYTF
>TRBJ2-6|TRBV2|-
TGTGCCAGCAGTGAAGAAGGAACTGGGGCCAACGTCCTGACTTTC
CASSEEGTGANVLTF
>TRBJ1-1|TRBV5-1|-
TGCGCCAGCAGCCTGACAGCAGGAAACACTGAAGCTTTCTTT
CASSLTAGNTEAFF
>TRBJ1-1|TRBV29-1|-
TGCAGCGTTGACTACGGACAGAAGAACTATGGGGCTTTCTTT
CSVDYGQKNYGAFF
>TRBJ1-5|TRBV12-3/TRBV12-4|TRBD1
TGTGCCAGCAGTCCCCCGACAGGGAATCAGCCCCAGCATTTT
CASSPPTGNQPQHF
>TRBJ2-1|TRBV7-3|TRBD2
TGTGCCAGCAGCTTCCAACATGGACTAGCGGGAGGGCCTGACAATGAGCAGTTCTTC
CASSFQHGLAGGPDNEQFF
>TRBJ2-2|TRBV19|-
TGTGCCAGTAGTGTTGTATGGGGGAGAGCAACCGGGGAGCTGTTTTTT
CASSVVWGRATGELFF
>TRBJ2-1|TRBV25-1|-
TGTGCCAGCGCCGGGCCGGGTAGCGCGTCCGAGCAGTTCTTC
CASAGPGSASEQFF
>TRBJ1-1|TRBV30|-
TGTGCCTGGAGTGTACGGAACCCAGAAGCTTTCTTT
CAWSVRNPEAFF
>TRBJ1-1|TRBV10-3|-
TGTGCCTCCGCGGTGAACACTGAAGCTTTCTTT
CASAVNTEAFF
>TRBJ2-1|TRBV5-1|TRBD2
TGCGCCAGCAGCTTGCTCCAGCGGGGGAAGACCAATGAGCAGTTCTTC
CASSLLQRGKTNEQFF
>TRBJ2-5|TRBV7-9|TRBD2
TGTGCCAGCAGCTTAGGGGGTAGCGGGAGACAAGAGACCCAGTACTTC
CASSLGGSGRQETQYF
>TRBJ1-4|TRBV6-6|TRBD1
TGTGCCAGCAGCCGGGACAGGGACGAAAAACTGTTTTTT
CASSRDRDEKLFF